The 11 T cell receptor beta chains presented below share a single source sample, sequenced in a study of blood T cell repertoires in COVID-19. Data came from immunoSEQ multiplex PCR; TCRdb stores just in-frame clones and leaves some out. Of 50,000 to 75,000 clones detected, around nine tenths appear once; the ten largest clones hold over 20%. Source material: peripheral blood. These TCRs come from a woman aged 45-65 years with active or convalescent COVID-19.

CDR3 nucleotide sequence: TGTGCCAGCAGCTTGGTTCCAGGGGACACTGCTGGCGAGCAGTACTTC. It translates to CASSLVPGDTAGEQYF. The rearrangement uses TRBV5-5 and TRBJ2-7, with D maybe TRBD1 (6 bases). This CDR3 region has 16 residues. Between the trimmed V and J ends, which lost 0 bases and 6 bases, there was a span of 19 bases. Germline V gene sequence: CDR1 SGHKS, CDR2 YYEKEE (reference sequence).

The chain has TRBV27 and TRBJ1-1; 7 bases align to TRBD1. The CDR3 has 14 amino acids. Trimming took 6 bases from V and 2 from J; bases not matched to a gene: 6. Germline CDR1 is MNHEY and CDR2 is SMNVEV (reference sequence). As DNA, the CDR3 is TGTGCCAGCAGGGCAGGGGGGCTAAACACTGAAGCTTTCTTT. Translating gives CASRAGGLNTEAFF.

The chain has TRBV7-9 and TRBJ2-7; D call uncertain. CDR3 length: 13 residues. V lost 5 bases to trimming and J lost 6 bases, with 14 bases between them. Germline V gene data show CDR1 as SEHNR and CDR2 as FQNEAQ (reference sequence). The CDR3 spells CASSEIEASEQYF. DNA of the CDR3: TGTGCCAGCAGCGAGATAGAGGCCAGCGAGCAGTACTTC.

As concerns this clone: The junction does not match germline at one end; this may be a read error. J is TRBJ2-1 and V is TRBV29-1; 9 bases are a match to TRBD2. This CDR3 region has 16 residues. Germline CDR1 is SQVTM and CDR2 is ANQGSEA. CDR3 DNA sequence: TGCTGCGTTGAAGGTAAGCGGGAGGCATCCTACAATGAGCAGTTCTTC. Protein sequence: CCVEGKREASYNEQFF.

V gene TRBV30 combines with J gene TRBJ2-2; D ambiguous. This CDR3 is built from 11 residues. The germline V gene encodes CDR1 GTSNPN and CDR2 SVGIG (reference sequence). V lost 0 bases to trimming and J lost 8 bases, with 4 bases between them. The CDR3 here is CAWSVSGELFF. CDR3 nucleotide sequence: TGTGCCTGGAGTGTATCTGGGGAGCTGTTTTTT.

The CDR3 here is CASSLIAGRGNTGELFF. For the CDR3, the DNA is TGTGCCAGCAGCTTAATAGCCGGGAGGGGAAACACCGGGGAGCTGTTTTTT. The rearrangement uses TRBV7-3 and TRBJ2-2, with TRBD2 identical over 8 bases. Looked up from germline, CDR1 is SGHTA and CDR2 is FQGTGA. The CDR3 loop spans 17 amino acids. V lost 1 base, J lost 2 bases, and 6 bases stayed unmatched.

V gene TRBV7-8 combines with J gene TRBJ2-7, with TRBD1 identical over 8 bases. CDR1 and CDR2 (germline): SGHVS, FQNEAQ. J was trimmed by 3 bases and V by 7 bases; bases with no gene match: 14. The CDR3 has 16 amino acids. The CDR3 DNA is TGTGCCAGCATACTCGACAGGGGATCTCTAAACTACGAGCAGTACTTC. Translation gives CASILDRGSLNYEQYF.

The chain recombines TRBV30 with TRBJ2-1; 10 bases match TRBD2. This CDR3 region has 15 residues. V was pared by 6 bases and J by 7 bases, with 12 bases of the junction left unmatched. Looked up from germline, CDR1 is GTSNPN and CDR2 is SVGIG (reference sequence). CDR3 nucleotide sequence: TGTGCCTGCGGTAGGGCTAGCGGGAGATTAAATGAGCAGTTCTTC. Protein sequence: CACGRASGRLNEQFF.

There are a few counts of this clone. The V gene is TRBV15, the J gene TRBJ2-3; D is undetermined. This CDR3 has 12 residues. V lost 0 bases and J 6 bases, leaving 4 bases between the germline ends. The germline V gene encodes CDR1 LNHNV and CDR2 YYDKDF (reference sequence). The CDR3 loop is CATSRDRDTQYF. The CDR3 coding sequence is TGTGCCACCAGCAGAGATCGGGATACGCAGTATTTT.

Written as DNA, the CDR3 is TGTGCCAGCAGCTTAGCAGGGGGACATGGTGAGACCCAGTACTTC. Protein sequence: CASSLAGGHGETQYF. The chain employs TRBV7-2 and TRBJ2-5, with D possibly TRBD1 on 6 matching bases. This CDR3 contains 15 residues. Germline V gives CDR1 SGHTA, CDR2 FQGNSA. V was cut by 0 bases and J by 5 bases, with 13 bases left in between. The complete variable domain, with remaining parts taken from reference TRBV7-2 and TRBJ2-5, reads GAGVSQSPSNKVTEKGKDVELRCDPISGHTALYWYRQSLGQGLEFLIYFQGNSAPDKSGLPSDRFSAERTGGSVSTLTIQRTQQEDSAVYLCASSLAGGHGETQYFGPGTRLLVL.

V and J are TRBV28 and TRBJ2-7; 7 positions match TRBD2. With V trimmed by 4 bases and J by 3 bases, 3 bases remained unmatched. The germline CDR1 and CDR2 sequences are MDHEN and SYDVKM. The CDR3 length is 13 residues. CDR3 nucleotide sequence: TGTGCCAGCAGTTCGGGAGGAATCTACGAGCAGTACTTC. Its translation: CASSSGGIYEQYF.